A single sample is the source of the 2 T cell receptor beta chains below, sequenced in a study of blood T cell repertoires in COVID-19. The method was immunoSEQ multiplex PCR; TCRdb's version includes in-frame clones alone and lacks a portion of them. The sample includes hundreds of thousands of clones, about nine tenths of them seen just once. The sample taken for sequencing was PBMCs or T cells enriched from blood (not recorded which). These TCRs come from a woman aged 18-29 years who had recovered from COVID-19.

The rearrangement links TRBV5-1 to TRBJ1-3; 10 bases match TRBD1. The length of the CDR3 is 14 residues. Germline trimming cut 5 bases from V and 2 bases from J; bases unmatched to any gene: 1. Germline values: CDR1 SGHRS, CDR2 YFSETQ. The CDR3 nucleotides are TGCGCCAGCAGTGGACAGGGGGCTGGAAACACCATATATTTT. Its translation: CASSGQGAGNTIYF.

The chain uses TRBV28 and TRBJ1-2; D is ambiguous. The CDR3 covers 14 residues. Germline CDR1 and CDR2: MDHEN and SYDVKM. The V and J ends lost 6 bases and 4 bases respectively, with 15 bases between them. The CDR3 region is CASSQGRGGYGYTF. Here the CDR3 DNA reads TGTGCCAGCAGCCAAGGCCGGGGAGGCTATGGCTACACCTTC.